The 19 T cell receptor beta chains given below trace back to one sample, sequenced in a study of beta chain features in type 1 diabetes. Investigators reverse transcribed all isolated RNA, so they sequenced expressed TCRB transcripts. Assay used: immunoSEQ multiplex PCR; TCRdb lists only in-frame clones, some missing. The table records a few hundred thousand clones, less than 35% of them present only once. The material sequenced was central memory CD4+ T cells from blood. The source is a man in his thirties or forties in good health.

This clone was seen more than once but under ten times. Sequence at one end of the junction differs from germline and may be a read error. This rearrangement joins TRBV7-9 to TRBJ2-5; 11 bases match TRBD1. The CDR3 spans 15 residues. CDR1 SEHNR and CDR2 FQNEAQ come from the germline V gene (reference sequence). The CDR3, as DNA: TGTCCCAGCCGCTGGGGGACAGGGGGCCAAGAGACCCAGTACTTC. Amino acid sequence: CPSRWGTGGQETQYF.

The chain is built from TRBV30 and TRBJ1-2; possible D gene TRBD1, 5 bases. Trimming cost V 1 base and J 3 bases, with 9 bases left between them. The germline gives CDR1 GTSNPN, CDR2 SVGIG (reference sequence). The CDR3 has 13 residues. CDR3 in DNA: TGTGCCTGGAGTGAGACAGAATACTATGGCTACACCTTC. Translating gives CAWSETEYYGYTF. The full variable domain, rest sourced from reference TRBV30 and TRBJ1-2, is SQTIHQWPATLVQPVGSPLSLECTVEGTSNPNLYWYRQAAGRGLQLLFYSVGIGQISSEVPQNLSASRPQDRQFILSSKKLLLSDSGFYLCAWSETEYYGYTFGSGTRLTVV.

The chain uses TRBV30 and TRBJ1-4, with unresolved D. V lost 4 bases and J 8 bases, leaving 14 bases between the germline ends. Germline CDR1 is GTSNPN and CDR2 is SVGIG (reference sequence). This CDR3 has 13 amino acids. The CDR3 region is CAWTTPVGEKLFF. For the CDR3, the DNA is TGTGCCTGGACCACCCCGGTAGGCGAAAAACTGTTTTTT. Full variable domain (remainder filled in from reference TRBV30 and TRBJ1-4): SQTIHQWPATLVQPVGSPLSLECTVEGTSNPNLYWYRQAAGRGLQLLFYSVGIGQISSEVPQNLSASRPQDRQFILSSKKLLLSDSGFYLCAWTTPVGEKLFFGSGTQLSVL.

This clone has ten or more counts. The CDR3 loop is CASGLLIRGTRYEQYF. CDR3 coding DNA: TGTGCTAGTGGTTTGCTAATTCGCGGGACTAGATACGAGCAGTACTTC. The genes are TRBV12-5 and TRBJ2-7; 8 bases are shared with TRBD2. From germline, CDR1 is LGHNT and CDR2 FRNRAP. Trimming removed 2 bases from V and 4 bases from J; junction bases left unmatched: 10. The CDR3 is made up of 16 amino acids.

In its sample, this clone was seen a few times. The rearrangement uses TRBV6-5 and TRBJ2-6, with D hard to call. V lost 2 bases and J 0 bases, leaving 8 bases between the germline ends. In germline, CDR1 is MNHEY, CDR2 SVGAGI. This CDR3 comprises 16 residues. CDR3 region: CASSYEVGSGANVLTF. The CDR3 DNA sequence: TGTGCCAGCAGTTACGAGGTGGGCTCTGGGGCCAACGTCCTGACTTTC.

This clone was counted only a few times. The V call is TRBV6-5, the J call TRBJ2-1; 11 bases align to TRBD2. CDR1 and CDR2 from the germline V gene are MNHEY and SVGAGI. V trimming: 7 bases; J trimming: 4 bases; junction bases outside the gene matches: 6. The CDR3 totals 15 residues. CDR3 residues: CASKPGLAVYNEQFF. For the CDR3, the DNA is TGTGCCAGCAAACCGGGACTAGCGGTTTACAATGAGCAGTTCTTC.

This chain connects TRBV7-6 to TRBJ2-2; the D is unclear. Germline V lookup: CDR1 SGHVS, CDR2 FNYEAQ. V lost 3 bases and J lost 4, with 6 bases in between. The CDR3 totals 13 residues. The CDR3 protein is CASSLLGTGELFF. DNA of the CDR3: TGTGCCAGCAGCTTGTTAGGCACCGGGGAGCTGTTTTTT.

The V call is TRBV7-2, the J call TRBJ1-2; the D is unclear. Germline CDR1 and CDR2: SGHTA and FQGNSA. The V end was cut by 2 bases, the J end by 2 bases, with 9 bases between. This CDR3 is built from 14 residues. The DNA of the CDR3 is TGTGCCAGCAGCTTAAGTAGCGGGAACTATGGCTACACCTTC. Translating gives CASSLSSGNYGYTF. Full variable domain (outside the CDR3, taken from reference TRBV7-2 and TRBJ1-2): GAGVSQSPSNKVTEKGKDVELRCDPISGHTALYWYRQSLGQGLEFLIYFQGNSAPDKSGLPSDRFSAERTGGSVSTLTIQRTQQEDSAVYLCASSLSSGNYGYTFGSGTRLTVV.

This clone was seen more than once but under ten times. The same CDR3 also results from other DNA sequences found in this sample. The gene calls are TRBV6-6 and TRBJ2-5, with D maybe TRBD1 (6 bases). Germline V gives CDR1 MNHNY, CDR2 SVGAGI (reference sequence). Trimming left V 0 bases short and J 5 bases short, with 10 bases between. The CDR3 spans 14 residues. CDR3 protein: CASSYSNREETQYF. The CDR3 bases are TGTGCCAGCAGTTACTCTAACAGGGAGGAGACCCAGTACTTC.

The chain joins TRBV20-1 to TRBJ2-7, with unresolved D. This CDR3 spans 10 amino acids. Trimming removed 6 bases from V and 2 bases from J, with 5 bases in between. Germline V CDR1 and CDR2: DFQATT, SNEGSKA (reference sequence). The CDR3 is CSALAYEQYF. The CDR3 DNA follows: TGCAGTGCCCTCGCCTACGAGCAGTACTTC.

This chain uses TRBV18 with TRBJ2-3, with D tentatively TRBD2 (5 bases). Germline CDR1 reads KGHSH; CDR2 reads LQKENI. V shed 4 bases and J shed 5 bases, with 7 bases lying between them. CDR3 length: 12 amino acids. The CDR3 loop is CASSLGLDTQYF. CDR3 coding DNA: TGTGCCAGCTCACTCGGACTAGATACGCAGTATTTT.

The chain has TRBV11-2 and TRBJ2-7; 12 bases line up with TRBD2. The CDR3 runs to 14 residues. The ends lost 5 bases at V and 4 bases at J; junction bases unmatched: 3. Germline values: CDR1 SGHAT, CDR2 FQNNGV. The DNA of the CDR3 is TGTGCCAGCAGCAGGACTAGCGGGGCATACGAGCAGTACTTC. Protein sequence: CASSRTSGAYEQYF.

The chain carries TRBV30 and TRBJ1-1, with no clear D. Germline assignment: CDR1 GTSNPN and CDR2 SVGIG (reference sequence). This CDR3 has 12 residues. V gave up 4 bases and J gave up 7 bases, with 13 bases separating them. CDR3 nucleotide sequence: TGTGCCTGGACACCGGGGAGAATTGAAGCTTTCTTT. Protein: CAWTPGRIEAFF.

The V and J genes are TRBV5-6 and TRBJ2-1; D unresolved. This CDR3 region has 11 residues. CDR1 and CDR2 from the germline V gene are SGHDT and YYEEEE. Trimming removed 0 bases at V and 8 bases at J, with 3 bases between. The CDR3 bases are TGTGCCAGCAGCTTGGTGGATGAGCAGTTCTTC. Amino acid sequence: CASSLVDEQFF.

This chain joins TRBV7-2 and TRBJ2-2; D is perhaps TRBD1 (5 bases). V lost 5 bases to trimming and J lost 0 bases, with 13 bases between them. Germline V CDR1 and CDR2: SGHTA, FQGNSA. This CDR3 has 16 residues. The CDR3 DNA reads as TGTGCCAGCAGCACCAAAAGGACAACGAACACCGGGGAGCTGTTTTTT. Protein product: CASSTKRTTNTGELFF.

V and J are TRBV18 and TRBJ2-3, with TRBD1 matching 8 bases. Germline-derived CDR1 and CDR2 are KGHSH and LQKENI. The J segment lost 2 bases and the V segment lost 3 bases, leaving 4 bases of the junction unmatched. The CDR3 is 15 amino acids. Here the CDR3 DNA reads TGTGCCAGCTCACCCCCGGGACAGGTCACAGATACGCAGTATTTT. Protein: CASSPPGQVTDTQYF.

The chain combines TRBV2 with TRBJ2-5; 7 positions agree with TRBD2. Germline CDR1 SNHLY, CDR2 FYNNEI. The CDR3 extends over 13 amino acids. Trimming removed 0 bases from V and 5 bases from J; junction bases left unmatched: 0. The CDR3: CASSEASGETQYF. In nucleotides, the CDR3 is TGTGCCAGCAGTGAAGCTAGCGGGGAGACCCAGTACTTC.

This clone has a handful of counts. The CDR3 sequence is CAWSTPRTANTDTQYF. CDR3 coding DNA: TGTGCCTGGAGTACCCCTAGGACTGCGAACACAGATACGCAGTATTTT. This rearrangement joins TRBV30 to TRBJ2-3; a weak D match, TRBD2 (5 bases). This CDR3 has 16 amino acids. The germline gives CDR1 GTSNPN, CDR2 SVGIG (reference sequence). The V end lost 2 bases, the J end lost 2 bases, and 17 bases lay between the germline ends. Using reference TRBV30 and TRBJ2-3 for the parts outside the CDR3, the full variable domain is SQTIHQWPATLVQPVGSPLSLECTVEGTSNPNLYWYRQAAGRGLQLLFYSVGIGQISSEVPQNLSASRPQDRQFILSSKKLLLSDSGFYLCAWSTPRTANTDTQYFGPGTRLTVL.

This clone was detected only a few times. The chain combines TRBV9 with TRBJ2-5; TRBD2 agrees at 7 bases. Germline loops: CDR1 SGDLS, CDR2 YYNGEE. This CDR3 is built from 17 residues. Germline trimming cut 2 bases from V and 2 bases from J; bases unmatched to any gene: 12. CDR3: CASSVTAGVWVQETQYF. DNA for the CDR3: TGTGCCAGCAGCGTTACTGCGGGAGTATGGGTACAAGAGACCCAGTACTTC. The whole variable domain, remainder taken from reference TRBV9 and TRBJ2-5, is DSGVTQTPKHLITATGQRVTLRCSPRSGDLSVYWYQQSLDQGLQFLIQYYNGEERAKGNILERFSAQQFPDLHSELNLSSLELGDSALYFCASSVTAGVWVQETQYFGPGTRLLVL.